This is a list of T cell receptor beta chains from one sample in a study of blood T cells in healthy people across ages. TCRdb re-derived calls from the 5' RACE reads in MiXCR, one entry per CDR3 protein. The table lists 710,000 or so distinct CDR3 sequences, approximately 21% of them singletons. Sample: blood. The receptors originated from a man in his 70s in good health. Each CDR3 is given with its conserved first and last residue. Each record gives: CDR3 length, V gene, D gene, J gene, CDR3 protein. D genes are given only for firm matches.

len: 16
v_gene: TRBV27
d_gene: TRBD2
j_gene: NA
CDR3aa: CASSLSSLAGGLEQFF

len: 16
v_gene: TRBV20-1
d_gene: NA
j_gene: TRBJ2-3
CDR3aa: CSARDWRRGHTDTQYF

len: 17
v_gene: TRBV5-1
d_gene: TRBD2
j_gene: TRBJ2-1
CDR3aa: CASSLTAGGNNYNEQFF

len: 13
v_gene: TRBV28
d_gene: NA
j_gene: TRBJ2-5
CDR3aa: CASSLVMLETQYF

len: 12
v_gene: TRBV18
d_gene: TRBD1
j_gene: TRBJ2-3
CDR3aa: CASSTDRGAQYF

len: 16
v_gene: TRBV5-1
d_gene: TRBD1
j_gene: TRBJ2-5
CDR3aa: CASSLDSGQGQETQYF

len: 15
v_gene: TRBV7-9
d_gene: NA
j_gene: TRBJ2-4
CDR3aa: CASSIGTRAKNIQYF

len: 16
v_gene: TRBV24-1
d_gene: NA
j_gene: TRBJ2-1
CDR3aa: CATSDFGGVAYNEQFF

len: 14
v_gene: TRBV6-6
d_gene: NA
j_gene: TRBJ1-1
CDR3aa: CASSSPRQANEAFF

len: 12
v_gene: TRBV24-1
d_gene: NA
j_gene: TRBJ1-1
CDR3aa: CATSGQLGEAFF

len: 11
v_gene: TRBV20-1
d_gene: NA
j_gene: TRBJ1-2
CDR3aa: CSARDLDSGAF

len: 16
v_gene: TRBV12-3/TRBV12-4
d_gene: NA
j_gene: TRBJ2-3
CDR3aa: CASSSFRVKGQNTQYF

len: 13
v_gene: TRBV11-3
d_gene: NA
j_gene: TRBJ2-4
CDR3aa: CASSMTDKNIQYF

len: 16
v_gene: TRBV12-3/TRBV12-4
d_gene: NA
j_gene: TRBJ1-2
CDR3aa: CASSSPGTSAGYGYTF

len: 13
v_gene: TRBV5-1
d_gene: NA
j_gene: TRBJ2-3
CDR3aa: CASSTDMTDTQYF

len: 12
v_gene: TRBV29-1
d_gene: TRBD1
j_gene: TRBJ1-2
CDR3aa: CSAGQGGYGYTF

len: 13
v_gene: TRBV14
d_gene: NA
j_gene: TRBJ1-6
CDR3aa: CASSSSGNSPLHF

len: 13
v_gene: TRBV6-2/TRBV6-3
d_gene: NA
j_gene: TRBJ2-5
CDR3aa: CASRFVGEETQYF

len: 13
v_gene: TRBV12-3/TRBV12-4
d_gene: NA
j_gene: TRBJ1-1
CDR3aa: CASTERGSTEAFF

len: 12
v_gene: TRBV2
d_gene: NA
j_gene: TRBJ2-5
CDR3aa: CASIASRETQYF

len: 11
v_gene: TRBV20-1
d_gene: NA
j_gene: NA
CDR3aa: CSAFSWETQYF

len: 14
v_gene: TRBV4-3
d_gene: TRBD2
j_gene: TRBJ2-1
CDR3aa: CASRVVRTSHEQFF

len: 15
v_gene: TRBV20-1
d_gene: NA
j_gene: TRBJ2-5
CDR3aa: CSAPLTGGTKETQYF

len: 13
v_gene: TRBV12-3/TRBV12-4
d_gene: NA
j_gene: TRBJ1-2
CDR3aa: CASSLVALSGYTF

len: 12
v_gene: TRBV13
d_gene: NA
j_gene: TRBJ1-1
CDR3aa: CASSLAFTEAFF

len: 15
v_gene: TRBV30
d_gene: NA
j_gene: TRBJ1-2
CDR3aa: CAWSVRGRKYYGYTF

len: 12
v_gene: TRBV11-3
d_gene: NA
j_gene: TRBJ1-5
CDR3aa: CASSLGSGPQHF

len: 14
v_gene: TRBV7-2
d_gene: TRBD1
j_gene: NA
CDR3aa: CASSLARGGHEQYF